This T cell receptor beta chain derives from a study of OX40 agonist ivuxolimab in advanced cancers. The study's findings and limits: CD8+ T cells averaged more expanded clones than CD4+.

TCRdb's copy holds only in-frame clones and misses some; the assay was immunoSEQ multiplex PCR. The sample contains about 48,000 clones, around 90% of which appear only once. This CDR3 is 14 amino acids long. Germline V gene sequence: CDR1 SGHTA, CDR2 FQGTGA. Trimming shortened V by 1 base and J by 5 bases, and 9 bases separated the two germline ends. On this clone: Antigen specificity is unknown.

The chain has TRBV7-3 and TRBJ2-1; D is possibly TRBD2 (5 bases). This TCR derives from an adult with an advanced solid tumor such as melanoma, head and neck, liver or kidney cancer. The sample here was CD4+ or CD8+ T cells sorted from blood, taken in a trial of the OX40 agonist ivuxolimab. CDR3: CASSLINGNNEQFF. The DNA for the CDR3 is TGTGCCAGCAGCTTAATAAACGGGAACAATGAGCAGTTCTTC.